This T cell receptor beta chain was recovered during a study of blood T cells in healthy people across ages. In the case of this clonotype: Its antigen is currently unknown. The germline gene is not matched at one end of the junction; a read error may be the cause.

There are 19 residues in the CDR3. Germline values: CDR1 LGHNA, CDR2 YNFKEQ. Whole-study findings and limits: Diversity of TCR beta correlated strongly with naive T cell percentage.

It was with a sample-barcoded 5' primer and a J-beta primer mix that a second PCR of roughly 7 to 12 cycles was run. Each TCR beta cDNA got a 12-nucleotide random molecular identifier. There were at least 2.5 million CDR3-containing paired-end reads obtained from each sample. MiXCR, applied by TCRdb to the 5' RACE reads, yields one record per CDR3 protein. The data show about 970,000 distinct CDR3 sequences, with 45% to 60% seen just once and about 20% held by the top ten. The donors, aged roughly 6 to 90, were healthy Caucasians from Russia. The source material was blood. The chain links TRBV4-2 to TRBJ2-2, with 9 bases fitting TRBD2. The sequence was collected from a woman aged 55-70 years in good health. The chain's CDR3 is CASRQDESSGELNTGELFF. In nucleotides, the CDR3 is TGTGCCAGCAGGCAAGACGAGTCTAGCGGGGAATTGAACACCGGGGAGCTGTTTTTT.